This is a list of T cell receptor beta chains from one sample in a study of blood T cell repertoires in COVID-19. Only in-frame clones appear in the TCRdb table, and some are missing; sequencing was by immunoSEQ multiplex PCR. The top ten clones hold about 1.8% of a sample with almost 400,000 clones, about 90% of them seen once. Sequencing used PBMCs or T cells enriched from blood (not recorded which). The receptors stem from a woman in her twenties or thirties who had recovered from COVID-19. CDR3s include the opening cysteine and the closing phenylalanine or tryptophan. The D gene is left open where the match is weak. Not all rows give a size; the values are once, few, many and, for expanded clones, a class.

size	V	J	D	CDR3	DNA
.	TRBV7-8	TRBJ1-2	.	CASSSRGTNYGYTF	TGTGCCAGCAGCTCGCGGGGGACAAATTATGGCTACACCTTC
.	TRBV30	TRBJ1-2	.	CAWSRLLENYGYTF	TGTGCCTGGAGTAGGTTACTGGAGAACTATGGCTACACCTTC
.	TRBV25-1	TRBJ2-3	TRBD2	CASSEWGGRDTQYF	TGTGCCAGCAGTGAATGGGGGGGGAGGGATACGCAGTATTTT
.	TRBV29-1	TRBJ1-1	.	CSVEFRGNTEAFF	TGCAGCGTTGAGTTCAGGGGAAACACTGAAGCTTTCTTT
.	TRBV27	TRBJ2-7	.	CASSLKGPNYEQYF	TGTGCCAGCAGTTTGAAGGGGCCAAACTACGAGCAGTACTTC
.	TRBV30	TRBJ1-5	.	CAWTQGYRNQPQHF	TGTGCCTGGACCCAGGGTTACAGAAATCAGCCCCAGCATTTT
.	TRBV3-1/TRBV3-2	TRBJ2-1	TRBD2	CASSQGASGRGGEQFF	TGTGCCAGCAGCCAAGGGGCTAGCGGGAGGGGCGGTGAGCAGTTCTTC
.	TRBV4-1	TRBJ2-7	.	CASSPQWTAGVRFSYEQYF	TGCGCCAGCAGCCCCCAATGGACCGCCGGGGTTCGGTTCTCCTACGAGCAGTACTTC
.	TRBV19	TRBJ2-5	TRBD1	CASSLQGTGWETQYF	TGTGCCAGTAGCCTTCAGGGGACAGGGTGGGAGACCCAGTACTTC
.	TRBV7-3	TRBJ2-5	.	CASSLFGKETQYF	TGTGCCAGCAGCTTATTTGGCAAAGAGACCCAGTACTTC
.	TRBV18	TRBJ1-4	.	CASSPSVALNEKLFF	TGTGCCAGCTCACCGTCGGTAGCGTTAAATGAAAAACTGTTTTTT
once	TRBV3-1/TRBV3-2	TRBJ1-3	.	CASSQDRQGRNSGNTIYF	TGTGCCAGCAGCCAAGATCGGCAGGGCCGCAACTCTGGAAACACCATATATTTT